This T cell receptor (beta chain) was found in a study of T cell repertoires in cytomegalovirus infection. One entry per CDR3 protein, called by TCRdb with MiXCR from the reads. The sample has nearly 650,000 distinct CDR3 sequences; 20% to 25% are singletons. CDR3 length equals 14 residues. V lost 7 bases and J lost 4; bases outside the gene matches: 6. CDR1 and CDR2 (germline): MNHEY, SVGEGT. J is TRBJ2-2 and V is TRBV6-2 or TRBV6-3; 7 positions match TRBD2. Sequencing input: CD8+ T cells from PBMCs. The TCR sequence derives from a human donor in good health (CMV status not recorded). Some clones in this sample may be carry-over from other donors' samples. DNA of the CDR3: TGTGCCAGCACCCTTTCGGGGGGCACCGGGGAGCTGTTTTTT. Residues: CASTLSGGTGELFF.